A selection of T cell receptor beta chains follows, all from one sample in a study of blood T cell repertoires in COVID-19. Only in-frame clones appear in the TCRdb table, and some are missing; sequencing was by immunoSEQ multiplex PCR. The table lists approximately 390,000 clones, around 87% of them singletons, with about 9.4% in the top ten. The material sequenced was PBMCs or T cells enriched from blood (not recorded which). The source is a woman in her 50s who had recovered from COVID-19. Both conserved end residues are part of each CDR3. A D gene is named only where the DNA matches it firmly. Clone sizes are given selectively: once, few, many, or a class where the clone is expanded.

d_call: .
j_call: TRBJ1-2
clone_size: .
v_call: TRBV12-3/TRBV12-4
cdr3_length: 12
cdr3_nt: TGTGCCACCGACAATAATTACTATGGCTACACCTTC
cdr3_aa: CATDNNYYGYTF

d_call: TRBD2
j_call: TRBJ2-5
clone_size: .
v_call: TRBV5-4
cdr3_length: 16
cdr3_nt: TGTGCCAGCAGCTCGGGACTAGCGGGTTGGCGAGAGACCCAGTACTTC
cdr3_aa: CASSSGLAGWRETQYF

d_call: TRBD2
j_call: TRBJ2-4
clone_size: .
v_call: TRBV30
cdr3_length: 12
cdr3_nt: TGTGCCTGGGGGGCGGGGGGTAACATTCAGTACTTC
cdr3_aa: CAWGAGGNIQYF

d_call: .
j_call: TRBJ2-7
clone_size: .
v_call: TRBV4-2
cdr3_length: 15
cdr3_nt: TGTGCCAGCAGCCAAAGTTATTCTCCCGGGTACGAGCAGTACTTC
cdr3_aa: CASSQSYSPGYEQYF

d_call: .
j_call: TRBJ1-2
clone_size: .
v_call: TRBV7-2
cdr3_length: 13
cdr3_nt: TGTGCCAGCAGCTTACTGTCCAGTTATGGCTACACCTTC
cdr3_aa: CASSLLSSYGYTF

d_call: .
j_call: TRBJ2-2
clone_size: .
v_call: TRBV18
cdr3_length: 13
cdr3_nt: TGTGCCAGCTCACCCGACATCACCGGGGAGCTGTTTTTT
cdr3_aa: CASSPDITGELFF

d_call: .
j_call: TRBJ1-6
clone_size: .
v_call: TRBV2
cdr3_length: 17
cdr3_nt: TGTGCCAGCAGCTTAACCGGGACATTTAGGGTTGATTCACCCCTCCACTTT
cdr3_aa: CASSLTGTFRVDSPLHF

d_call: TRBD1
j_call: TRBJ1-1
clone_size: .
v_call: TRBV9
cdr3_length: 15
cdr3_nt: TGTGCCAGCAGCGTATGGGGACAGTCGAACACTGAAGCTTTCTTT
cdr3_aa: CASSVWGQSNTEAFF

d_call: TRBD2
j_call: TRBJ2-1
clone_size: .
v_call: TRBV5-4
cdr3_length: 15
cdr3_nt: TGTGCCAGCAGCTTCGGGACTAGTTCCTACAATGAGCAGTTCTTC
cdr3_aa: CASSFGTSSYNEQFF

d_call: .
j_call: TRBJ1-2
clone_size: .
v_call: TRBV7-2
cdr3_length: 16
cdr3_nt: TGTGCCAGCAGCCTTGACGGTGGCGGCAGTACCTATGGCTACACCTTC
cdr3_aa: CASSLDGGGSTYGYTF

d_call: .
j_call: TRBJ1-1
clone_size: .
v_call: TRBV5-4
cdr3_length: 15
cdr3_nt: TGTGCCAGCAGCTTTTACGCCTTCGAGGACACTGAAGCTTTCTTT
cdr3_aa: CASSFYAFEDTEAFF

d_call: TRBD1
j_call: TRBJ1-1
clone_size: .
v_call: TRBV11-3
cdr3_length: 16
cdr3_nt: TGTGCCAGCAGCTTAGTACAGGGGGATATGAACACTGAAGCTTTCTTT
cdr3_aa: CASSLVQGDMNTEAFF

d_call: TRBD2
j_call: TRBJ2-5
clone_size: .
v_call: TRBV7-9
cdr3_length: 13
cdr3_nt: TGTGCCAGCAGCTTGCCGGGGGGAGAGACCCAGTACTTC
cdr3_aa: CASSLPGGETQYF

d_call: .
j_call: TRBJ1-6
clone_size: .
v_call: TRBV2
cdr3_length: 14
cdr3_nt: TGTGCCAGCAGTAAAGGACAGAATAATTCACCCCTCCACTTT
cdr3_aa: CASSKGQNNSPLHF

d_call: TRBD1
j_call: TRBJ1-2
clone_size: .
v_call: TRBV11-2
cdr3_length: 15
cdr3_nt: TGTGCCAGCAGCTCAATCAAGGCAGGGGGAGATGGCTACACCTTC
cdr3_aa: CASSSIKAGGDGYTF

d_call: .
j_call: TRBJ2-2
clone_size: .
v_call: TRBV28
cdr3_length: 16
cdr3_nt: TGTGCCAGCAGTTTACGGGGACTCAGGAACACCGGGGAGCTGTTTTTT
cdr3_aa: CASSLRGLRNTGELFF

d_call: .
j_call: TRBJ1-4
clone_size: .
v_call: TRBV9
cdr3_length: 14
cdr3_nt: TGTGCCAGCAGCGTGGGGGGGCGAGAGGAAAAACTGTTTTTT
cdr3_aa: CASSVGGREEKLFF

d_call: .
j_call: TRBJ2-7
clone_size: .
v_call: TRBV29-1
cdr3_length: 13
cdr3_nt: TGCAGCGTGGACCTAGGTAGGGAGAACGAGCAGTACTTC
cdr3_aa: CSVDLGRENEQYF

d_call: TRBD2
j_call: TRBJ2-1
clone_size: .
v_call: TRBV2
cdr3_length: 15
cdr3_nt: TGTGCCAGCAGTGCTACTAGCGGGGGGGCAGGTGAGCAGTTCTTC
cdr3_aa: CASSATSGGAGEQFF

d_call: .
j_call: TRBJ1-2
clone_size: .
v_call: TRBV27
cdr3_length: 14
cdr3_nt: TGTGCCAGCAACACAGGGCCACAGCCTTATGGCTACACCTTC
cdr3_aa: CASNTGPQPYGYTF

d_call: .
j_call: TRBJ2-1
clone_size: .
v_call: TRBV3-1/TRBV3-2
cdr3_length: 15
cdr3_nt: TGTGCCAGCAGCCAAGGTGGGGGGGCTTTTAGTGAGCAGTTCTTC
cdr3_aa: CASSQGGGAFSEQFF

d_call: .
j_call: TRBJ1-6
clone_size: .
v_call: TRBV5-3
cdr3_length: 17
cdr3_nt: TGTGCCAGAAGCTTGGACAGGGAAAGCTCCTATAATTCACCCCTCCACTTT
cdr3_aa: CARSLDRESSYNSPLHF

d_call: TRBD1
j_call: TRBJ1-5
clone_size: .
v_call: TRBV2
cdr3_length: 15
cdr3_nt: TGTGCCAGCAGTCGCGGACAGGGGCCTGGGGGGACCCAGCATTTT
cdr3_aa: CASSRGQGPGGTQHF

d_call: TRBD1
j_call: TRBJ1-4
clone_size: few
v_call: TRBV7-9
cdr3_length: 15
cdr3_nt: TGTGCCAGCAGCCCCTTGACAGGGCCTAATGAAAAACTGTTTTTT
cdr3_aa: CASSPLTGPNEKLFF

d_call: .
j_call: TRBJ1-6
clone_size: .
v_call: TRBV28
cdr3_length: 16
cdr3_nt: TGTGCCAGCAGTCCCCACCACAGGGATAATAATTCACCCCTCCACTTT
cdr3_aa: CASSPHHRDNNSPLHF

d_call: .
j_call: TRBJ2-2
clone_size: .
v_call: TRBV4-1
cdr3_length: 15
cdr3_nt: TGCGCCAGCAGCCCGATGGCGGCGGGGTCCGGGGAGCTGTTTTTT
cdr3_aa: CASSPMAAGSGELFF

d_call: .
j_call: TRBJ1-2
clone_size: .
v_call: TRBV24-1
cdr3_length: 12
cdr3_nt: TGTGCCACCGAAAGTGAGACATATGGCTACACCTTC
cdr3_aa: CATESETYGYTF